This T cell receptor (beta chain) was documented in a study of regulatory T cells in long-lasting Graves disease (dated by TCRdb to the early 2020s). Describing the broader study: In the newly diagnosed Graves' disease group, patients had been taking antithyroid drugs for less than 3 months. The study was registered as a clinical trial and conducted in China. TCR sequencing covered around 13 persistent and roughly 20 newly diagnosed Graves' disease patients, some 33 samples in total. This study used TCR sequencing and RNA sequencing of peripheral blood to compare persistent Graves' disease patients against newly diagnosed Graves' disease patients. Points the paper makes about the study in general: Preferential use of TRBV28, TRBJ1-2 and TRBJ2-5 was observed in persistent disease, whereas TRBV20-1 and TRBJ2-1 were favored in newly diagnosed disease. A larger number of public clonotypes was shared among persistent patients (around 2,500) than among newly diagnosed patients (about 990). Sequencing and analysis were restricted to the TCR beta chain. Compared with newly diagnosed patients, persistent Graves' disease patients had lower TCR Shannon entropy and fewer highly expanded clones, which suggests clonal expansion. The authors noted that the small sample size was a limitation that may lower accuracy. The study examined only peripheral blood because the primary lesion, thyroid tissue, could not be accessed.

The CDR3 goes from the cysteine to the phenylalanine over 15 residues. Here the CDR3 DNA is all that survives: 45 bases in frame from base 1. V and J are truncated by 4 bases and 4 bases respectively, leaving an intervening sequence of 16 bases. The library was obtained by multiplex PCR. The run used an Illumina HiSeq 4000. To build TCR beta libraries, CDR3 regions were amplified by Arm-PCR using iRepertoire HTBI primers. Gel purification was performed on PCR products prior to sequencing. Per the source publication's procedure: Across samples, around 58 TRBV and over 11 TRBJ segments were identified and used for gene usage analysis of CDR3 amino acid clonotypes. COPE and FqMerger were used to merge the filtered high-quality paired reads into contigs. BLAST was used to align contigs to the IMGT TRBV, TRBD and TRBJ reference genes, and CDR3 was defined following IMGT. Highly expanded clones were defined as clonotypes with a frequency above 0.1%. Repertoire diversity was measured by Shannon entropy, and V-J evenness by the Gini coefficient. A clonotype was considered public if more than one individual shared it. In-frame beta chains were kept once TCRdb had trimmed the public reads at Q25 with fastp and called clones with MiXCR. Rows merge per CDR3 protein into single entries with the most common DNA and genes. TCRdb, not the original authors, processed these V and J calls. In all, the sample holds approximately 350,000 distinct CDR3 sequences, and roughly a sixth of those were seen once. The ten largest clones take up roughly 30% of the sample.

At least ten counts were recorded for this clonotype. There is no known antigen for this receptor. Per-base quality was not reported, and no clone a single base away is much larger than it. Per the publication, the time point label means: newly diagnosed GD, antithyroid drugs for less than 3 months. For both TCR sequencing and RNA sequencing, RNA was extracted from PBMCs using TRIzol. The diagnosis of Graves' disease followed American Thyroid Association guidelines. Recruitment of patients was carried out at an endocrinology department in Xi'an, China. Each patient gave around 9.2 milliliters of peripheral blood, collected in an EDTA anticoagulant tube. Ficoll Paque Plus density gradient separation was used to isolate PBMCs, and no additional T cell sorting was done. RNA quality was checked with an Agilent 2100 Bioanalyzer and agarose gel, and concentration with a NanoDrop 2000. This same sample was also taken into another study, of T cells in Graves' hyperthyroidism and ophthalmopathy. Reported in the second study: Stable Graves' hyperthyroidism was defined as no progression to ophthalmopathy during 18 months of follow-up. The hyperthyroidism patients were between 18 and 65 years old and newly diagnosed, with a disease duration of less than 2 months. Any patient with an uncontrolled infection, another autoimmune disease, pregnancy or lactation was excluded. Diagnoses were established on the basis of clinical symptoms, serum thyroxine and TRAb, thyroid ultrasound, and orbital computed tomography. The TCR CDR3 was subjected to a first round of RT-PCR using the HTBI primer set and the Qiagen OneStep RT-PCR kit. Most expanded thyroid clonotypes (frequency above 0.001) were also detected in blood, suggesting blood repertoires may reflect thyroid immune responses. A model built on a 13 V-J signature distinguished ophthalmopathy from stable hyperthyroidism, reaching 85% to 90% sensitivity and about 81% specificity in cross-validation and 80%/75% in testing. During validation, the model predicted progression to ophthalmopathy a median of around 7 months ahead of onset, with 70.59% sensitivity and 72.22% specificity. A discovery cohort of about 100 patients, about 44 with Graves' ophthalmopathy and fewer than 65 with stable Graves' hyperthyroidism, was used to find distinguishing TCR V-J signatures. Whether ophthalmopathy could be predicted prospectively was tested in an independent validation cohort made up of 18 to 20 hyperthyroidism patients plus 17 patients who later progressed to ophthalmopathy. For training and testing, the 95 to 100 patients in the discovery cohort were randomly divided in a 7:3 ratio. In addition, the study compared T-cell repertoires in thyroid tissue and in blood from five or six Graves' hyperthyroidism patients. After blood sampling, hyperthyroidism patients were treated with methimazole at a starting dose of 30 mg daily, and ophthalmopathy patients were treated with high-dose intravenous methylprednisolone. The libraries were constructed in a second round of multiplex PCR and then size-selected and purified. Sequencing of the libraries was done on an Illumina HiSeq2000 using paired-end 100 bp reads. SOAPnuke was used to process the raw data, removing reads that contained adapters or uncalled bases, had a mean Phred below 15, or lacked an exact match to the constant primer or identifier. COPE v1.2.5 was used to merge high-quality paired reads, and clonotypes were defined as unique nucleotide sequences. MiTCR v1.1 was used to align clonotypes to the IMGT TRBV, TRBD and TRBJ reference segments. The analysis was restricted to V-J combinations with a frequency above 0.0001, which together covered around 99% of the repertoires. A TCS score was defined as the ratio between F50 (clonal expansion) and ExV (chaos), using BLOSUM62-based TCRdist between CDR3 peptides within each V-J. Welch's t-statistics and random forest reduced just over 500 V-J features to fewer than 15, which were used in a naive Bayes classifier (R e1071). No statistical method was used to fix the sample size in advance, and group allocation was not hidden from the investigators. The paper describes TCR Vbeta CDR3 sequencing of 135 peripheral blood samples, made up of around 41 ophthalmopathy patients, approximately 76 hyperthyroidism patients and some 17 progressor patients.

Recombination linked TRBV12-3 or TRBV12-4 to TRBJ1-1; the D gene is possibly TRBD1, with 5 bases matching. The sequence was obtained from a man aged 35-49 years with Graves disease. Donor details come from another sample of the same person, matched by shared clones. Sequenced material: peripheral blood mononuclear cells (PBMCs), taken at new diagnosis, from a patient treated with antithyroid drugs. The nucleotide sequence reads TGTGCCAGCAGTTCGAGGGGTGCCTTGGGCACTGAAGCTTTCTTT. This encodes CASSSRGALGTEAFF.